The 13 T cell receptor beta chains given below trace back to one sample, sequenced in a study of blood T cell repertoires in COVID-19 (dated by TCRdb to about 2020). Libraries were prepared through the immunoSEQ multiplex PCR assay. TCRdb carries this immuneACCESS record with in-frame sequences only. Its versions omit some clonotypes, under half of them owing to an unresolved V gene in the studies checked, with the rest unexplained. The sample profile shows roughly 700,000 clones; 85% to 90% of them were found once. The biggest ten clones account for around 0.3% of the sample. Sequencing was performed on peripheral blood. The receptors derive from a woman under 30 with acute or convalescent COVID-19.

The V call is TRBV24-1, the J call TRBJ1-2, with D possibly TRBD1 on 6 matching bases. This CDR3 is built from 16 residues. Per the germline V gene, CDR1 is KGHDR and CDR2 is SFDVKD. The V end lost 3 bases, the J end lost 8 bases, and 21 bases lay between the germline ends. The CDR3 DNA reads TGTGCCACCAGTGATGAACAGGGCCGGGACGTCCGCGGCTACACCTTC. Protein product: CATSDEQGRDVRGYTF.

V is TRBV3-1 (or the pseudogene TRBV3-2) and J is TRBJ1-1; D ambiguous. V lost 1 base, J lost 8 bases, and 8 bases lay in between. The CDR3 spans 12 residues. CDR1 LGHDT and CDR2 YNNKEL come from the germline V gene (reference sequence). The CDR3 sequence: CASSQGEVEAFF. The CDR3 DNA is TGTGCCAGCAGCCAAGGCGAAGTAGAAGCTTTCTTT.

In this sample, this clone turned up a few times. V and J are TRBV21-1 and TRBJ1-2; the DNA was not used to check the table's D call, TRBD1. TRBV21-1 is given as a pseudogene. This CDR3 has 15 amino acids. CDR3 coding DNA: TGTGCCAGCAGCAAAATAGGAAAGGGGGCCAATGGCTACACCTTC. Its protein is CASSKIGKGANGYTF.

The chain uses TRBV4-3 and TRBJ1-1; D not certain. V lost 0 bases and J lost 1, with 9 bases in between. The V gene's germline CDR1 is LGHNA and CDR2 YSLEER. This CDR3 has 15 amino acids. The CDR3 sequence is CASSQDNRRNTEAFF. The CDR3 DNA is TGCGCCAGCAGCCAAGATAACCGGAGGAACACTGAAGCTTTCTTT.

The chain recombines TRBV5-6 with TRBJ2-7; perhaps TRBD1 as D (5 bases). V was clipped by 3 bases and J by 0 bases, with 16 bases between them. The germline V gene has CDR1 SGHDT and CDR2 YYEEEE. The length of the CDR3 is 16 residues. For the CDR3, the DNA is TGTGCCAGCAGCTGGGCACGAAGGGGCTTCTCCTACGAGCAGTACTTC. Protein product: CASSWARRGFSYEQYF.

V and J are TRBV19 and TRBJ1-1; TRBD1 aligns across 7 bases. V shed 5 bases and J 2 bases; nucleotides not matched to a gene: 5. Germline lookup yields CDR1 LNHDA and CDR2 SQIVND (reference sequence). This CDR3 comprises 14 residues. The CDR3 loop reads CASSSHRGNTEAFF. Written as DNA, the CDR3 is TGTGCCAGTAGTTCTCACAGGGGAAACACTGAAGCTTTCTTT.

The rearrangement joins TRBV6-5 to TRBJ2-3; a possible D gene is TRBD1 (6 bases). The V gene's germline CDR1 is MNHEY and CDR2 SVGAGI. CDR3 length equals 12 residues. V gave up 7 bases and J gave up 3 bases, with 8 bases separating them. The DNA for the CDR3 is TGTGCCAGCATAACAGGGACAGATACGCAGTATTTT. Protein sequence: CASITGTDTQYF.

This chain joins TRBV27 and TRBJ1-2; 11 bases align to TRBD1. V shed 1 base and J 7 bases; nucleotides not matched to a gene: 11. Germline V gene lookup returns CDR1 MNHEY and CDR2 SMNVEV (reference sequence). This CDR3 has 17 residues. As DNA, the CDR3 is TGTGCCAGCAGTTTATTCCGGGACAGGGGGTCTAGAGGTGGCTACACCTTC. It is translated as CASSLFRDRGSRGGYTF.

The CDR3 sequence: CAWSVAHHYGYTF. The DNA of the CDR3 is TGTGCCTGGAGTGTAGCCCACCACTATGGCTACACCTTC. The chain employs TRBV30 and TRBJ1-2; the D is unclear. The CDR3 extends over 13 amino acids. The V gene's germline CDR1 is GTSNPN and CDR2 SVGIG (reference sequence). Trimming removed 0 bases at V and 3 bases at J, with 8 bases between.

This clone was seen once. The same CDR3 also results from other DNA sequences found in this sample. The rearrangement joins TRBV18 to TRBJ1-2; tentative D call: TRBD1 (6 bases). This CDR3 has 13 residues. Trimming took off 3 bases at V and 2 bases at J, with 7 bases between the two ends. Germline assignment: CDR1 KGHSH and CDR2 LQKENI. CDR3 amino acids: CASSPGANYGYTF. The CDR3 region has the DNA TGTGCCAGCTCACCGGGGGCGAACTATGGCTACACCTTC.

This chain connects TRBV11-2 to TRBJ2-7; D is possibly TRBD2 (5 bases). Germline lookup yields CDR1 SGHAT and CDR2 FQNNGV. The length of the CDR3 is 15 residues. The V end lost 6 bases, the J end lost 3 bases, and 18 bases lay between the germline ends. The DNA of the CDR3 is TGTGCCAGCAGTAATTCCGGACTGAGAGGCTACGAGCAGTACTTC. Translating gives CASSNSGLRGYEQYF. The full variable domain, completed using reference TRBV11-2 and TRBJ2-7, is EAGVAQSPRYKIIEKRQSVAFWCNPISGHATLYWYQQILGQGPKLLIQFQNNGVVDDSQLPKDRFSAERLKGVDSTLKIQPAKLEDSAVYLCASSNSGLRGYEQYFGPGTRLTVT.

CDR3 nucleotides: TGTGCCAGCACCCTCGGCGGGGCAGAAGCTTTCTTT. Translating it yields CASTLGGAEAFF. The gene calls are TRBV7-2 and TRBJ1-1; possible D gene TRBD1, 5 bases. Germline values: CDR1 SGHTA, CDR2 FQGNSA. The CDR3 length is 12 residues. V lost 7 bases and J lost 8, with 14 bases in between.

The rearrangement links TRBV6-2 or TRBV6-3 to TRBJ2-7, with D possibly TRBD2 on 6 matching bases. The CDR3 is 13 residues long. CDR1 and CDR2 (germline): MNHEY, SVGEGT. V was trimmed by 1 base and J by 3 bases, leaving 7 bases between them. CDR3 bases: TGTGCCAGCAGTTACTTAGCGGTCTACGAGCAGTACTTC. It specifies CASSYLAVYEQYF.